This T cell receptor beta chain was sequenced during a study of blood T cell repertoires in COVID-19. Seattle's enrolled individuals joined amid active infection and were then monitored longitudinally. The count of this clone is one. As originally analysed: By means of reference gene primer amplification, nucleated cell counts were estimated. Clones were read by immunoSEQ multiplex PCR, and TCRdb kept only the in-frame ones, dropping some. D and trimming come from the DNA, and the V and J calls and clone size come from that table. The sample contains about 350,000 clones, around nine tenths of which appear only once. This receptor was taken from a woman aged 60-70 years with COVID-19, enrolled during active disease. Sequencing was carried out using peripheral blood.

The DNA of the CDR3 is TGTGCCAGCAGAGACAGCTCCTATAATTCACCCCTCCACTTT. Translation gives CASRDSSYNSPLHF. This rearrangement joins TRBV6-5 to TRBJ1-6, with D possibly being TRBD1 (5 bases). The germline V gene has CDR1 MNHEY and CDR2 SVGAGI. This CDR3 comprises 14 residues. V gave up 6 bases and J gave up 0 bases, with 6 bases separating them.